This is a list of T cell receptor beta chains from one sample in a study of glioma-infiltrating T cells. TCRdb re-called the multiplex PCR reads with MiXCR, one entry per CDR3 protein. This sample has 100,000 to 150,000 distinct CDR3 sequences, with under 25% found just once. Sequences were obtained from glioma tissue, nonneoplastic brain tissue, or PBMCs (not recorded which). The source is a human donor with low-grade glioma or glioblastoma, undergoing nonglioma brain surgery, or in good health (not recorded which). Both conserved end residues are part of each CDR3. A D gene is named only where the DNA matches it firmly.

TRBD1 | TRBJ1-5 | TRBV18 | 14 | CASSQGARDQPQHF
- | TRBJ1-2 | TRBV3-1 | 12 | CASSINSYGYTF
- | TRBJ1-1 | TRBV20-1 | 15 | CSARDGVEMNTEAFF
- | TRBJ2-3 | TRBV9 | 16 | CASSVGPAVSTDTQYF
TRBD1 | TRBJ1-5 | TRBV29-1 | 13 | CSVRDRDNQPQHF
- | TRBJ2-1 | TRBV12-5 | 15 | CASGLVGGSYNEQFF
- | TRBJ2-5 | TRBV5-1 | 16 | CASSLVPGAGEETQYF
- | TRBJ2-5 | TRBV7-6 | 14 | CASSLPSQPETQYF
- | TRBJ2-5 | TRBV6-2/TRBV6-3 | 12 | CASSYVQETQYF
- | TRBJ2-1 | TRBV7-8 | 17 | CASSPRGGTGKINEQFF
TRBD1 | TRBJ2-1 | TRBV6-1 | 14 | CASSPGQGRNEQFF
- | TRBJ1-1 | TRBV5-1 | 15 | CASSLSASLNTEAFF
TRBD1 | TRBJ1-2 | TRBV7-8 | 15 | CASSLSRTGGEGYTF
- | TRBJ1-2 | TRBV4-1 | 14 | CASRQALGIDGYTF
- | TRBJ1-5 | TRBV5-1 | 13 | CASSLALDQPQHF
- | TRBJ2-1 | TRBV29-1 | 15 | CSVAQGLSSYNEQFF
- | TRBJ1-4 | TRBV25-1 | 14 | CASSELAVNEKLFF
TRBD1 | TRBJ1-5 | TRBV4-1 | 16 | CASSQDLGTGPQPQHF
- | TRBJ1-3 | TRBV2 | 15 | CASSEVSGVANTIYF
TRBD1 | TRBJ1-2 | TRBV20-1 | 16 | CSAREAQGTGGDGYTF
- | TRBJ2-5 | TRBV29-1 | 11 | CSVPRRETQYF
- | TRBJ1-5 | TRBV2 | 12 | CASRGAKQPQHF
- | TRBJ2-1 | TRBV28 | 18 | CASRAGKWARLNYNEQFF
- | TRBJ2-1 | TRBV6-2/TRBV6-3 | 14 | CAISLPGVYNEQFF
- | TRBJ1-1 | TRBV5-1 | 14 | CASRGGYRSTEAFF
TRBD2 | TRBJ2-2 | TRBV12-3/TRBV12-4 | 16 | CASITSGGADTGELFF
- | TRBJ2-5 | TRBV4-1 | 15 | CASSQGTLNQETQYF
- | TRBJ2-3 | TRBV7-8 | 16 | CASSLLGGTNTDTQYF
- | TRBJ1-2 | TRBV29-1 | 10 | CSVGDSFSTF
- | TRBJ1-5 | TRBV2 | 14 | CASSELRQAQPQHF
- | TRBJ1-5 | TRBV12-3/TRBV12-4 | 12 | CASSSTPGPQHF
TRBD1 | TRBJ2-3 | TRBV5-1 | 15 | CASSRTGARTDTQYF